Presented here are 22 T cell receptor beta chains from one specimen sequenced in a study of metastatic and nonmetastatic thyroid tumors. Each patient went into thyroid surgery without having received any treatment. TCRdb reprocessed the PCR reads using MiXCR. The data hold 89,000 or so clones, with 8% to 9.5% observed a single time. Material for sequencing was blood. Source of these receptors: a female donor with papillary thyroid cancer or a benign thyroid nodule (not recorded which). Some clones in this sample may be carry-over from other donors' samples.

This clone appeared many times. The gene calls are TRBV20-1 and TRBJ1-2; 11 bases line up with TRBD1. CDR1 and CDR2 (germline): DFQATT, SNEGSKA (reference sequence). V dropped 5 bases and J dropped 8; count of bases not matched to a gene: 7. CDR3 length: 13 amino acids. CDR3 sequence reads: CSAYGQGARGYTF. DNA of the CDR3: TGCAGTGCTTATGGACAGGGGGCGCGGGGCTACACCTTC.

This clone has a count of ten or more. This CDR3 reads CASSYRDNYGYTF. Here the CDR3 DNA reads TGTGCCAGCAGTTACCGGGACAACTATGGCTACACCTTC. The rearrangement uses TRBV6-2 or TRBV6-3 and TRBJ1-2; weak D call: TRBD1 (5 bases). Trimming left V 2 bases short and J 2 bases short, with 6 bases between. The CDR3 runs 13 residues. CDR1 is MNHEY, CDR2 SVGEGT, per germline.

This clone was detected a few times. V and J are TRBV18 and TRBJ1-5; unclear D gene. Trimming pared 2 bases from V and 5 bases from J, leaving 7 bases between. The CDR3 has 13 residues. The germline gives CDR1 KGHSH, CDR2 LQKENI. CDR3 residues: CASSPGSDQPQHF. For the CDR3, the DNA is TGTGCCAGCTCACCAGGGTCAGATCAGCCCCAGCATTTT.

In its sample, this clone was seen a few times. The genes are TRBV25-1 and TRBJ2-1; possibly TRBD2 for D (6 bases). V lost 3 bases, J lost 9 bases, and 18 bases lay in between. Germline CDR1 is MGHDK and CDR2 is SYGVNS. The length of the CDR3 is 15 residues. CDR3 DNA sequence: TGTGCCAGCAGTGAGTCGTCAAAGGGAGGTACTGAGCAGTTCTTC. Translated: CASSESSKGGTEQFF. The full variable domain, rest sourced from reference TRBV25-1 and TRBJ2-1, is EADIYQTPRYLVIGTGKKITLECSQTMGHDKMYWYQQDPGMELHLIHYSYGVNSTEKGDLSSESTVSRIRTEHFPLTLESARPSHTSQYLCASSESSKGGTEQFFGPGTRLTVL.

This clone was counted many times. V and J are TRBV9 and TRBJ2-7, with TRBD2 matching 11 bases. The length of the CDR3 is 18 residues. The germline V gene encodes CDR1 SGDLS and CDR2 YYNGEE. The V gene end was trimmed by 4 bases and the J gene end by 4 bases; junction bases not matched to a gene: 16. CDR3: CASSLSTSGGLSPYEQYF. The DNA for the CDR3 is TGTGCCAGCAGCCTCTCAACTAGCGGGGGCCTCTCCCCTTACGAGCAGTACTTC.

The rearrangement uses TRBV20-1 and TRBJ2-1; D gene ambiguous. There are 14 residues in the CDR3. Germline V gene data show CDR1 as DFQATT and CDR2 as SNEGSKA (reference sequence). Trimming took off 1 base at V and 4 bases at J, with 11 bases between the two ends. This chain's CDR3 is CSARVRAVYNEQFF. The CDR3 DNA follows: TGCAGTGCTAGAGTTCGGGCAGTATACAATGAGCAGTTCTTC.

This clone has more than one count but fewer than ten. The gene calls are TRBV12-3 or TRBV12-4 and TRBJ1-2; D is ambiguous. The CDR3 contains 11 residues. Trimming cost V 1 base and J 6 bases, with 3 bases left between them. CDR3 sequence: CASSLGNGYTF. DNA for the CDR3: TGTGCCAGCAGTTTAGGGAATGGCTACACCTTC.

Here the CDR3 DNA reads TGCGCCAGCAGCTCGACAGAGATCTATGGCTACACCTTC. As protein: CASSSTEIYGYTF. V gene TRBV5-1 combines with J gene TRBJ1-2; TRBD1 is a possible D gene (5 bases). The CDR3 length is 13 residues. V was cut by 3 bases and J by 4 bases, with 10 bases left in between. Per the germline V gene, CDR1 is SGHRS and CDR2 is YFSETQ.

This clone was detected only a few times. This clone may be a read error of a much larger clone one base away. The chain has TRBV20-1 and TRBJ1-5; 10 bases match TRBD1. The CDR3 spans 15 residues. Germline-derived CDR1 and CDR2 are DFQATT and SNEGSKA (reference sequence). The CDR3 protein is CSARPDRGPNQPRHF. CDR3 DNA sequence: TGCAGTGCTAGACCCGACAGGGGGCCCAATCAGCCCCGGCATTTT.

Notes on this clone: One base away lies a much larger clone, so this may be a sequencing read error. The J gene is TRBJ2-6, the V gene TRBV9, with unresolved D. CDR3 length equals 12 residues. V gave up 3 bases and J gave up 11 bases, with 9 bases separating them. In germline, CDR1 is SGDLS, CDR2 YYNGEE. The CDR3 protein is CASSEPKYVLTF. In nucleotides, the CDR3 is TGTGCCAGCAGCGAACCGAAGTACGTCCTGACTTTC.

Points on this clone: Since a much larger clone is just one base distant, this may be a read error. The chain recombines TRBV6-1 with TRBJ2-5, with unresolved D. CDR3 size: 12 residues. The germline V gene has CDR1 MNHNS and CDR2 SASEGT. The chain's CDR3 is CACSPGQETQYF. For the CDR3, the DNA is TGTGCCTGCAGTCCCGGCCAAGAGACCCAGTACTTC.

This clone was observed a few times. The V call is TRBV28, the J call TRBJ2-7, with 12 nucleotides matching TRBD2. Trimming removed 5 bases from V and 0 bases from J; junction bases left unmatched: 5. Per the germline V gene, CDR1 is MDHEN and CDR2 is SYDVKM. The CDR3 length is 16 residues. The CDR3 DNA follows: TGTGCCAGCAGTCAAGGACTAGCGGGGAGCTCCTACGAGCAGTACTTC. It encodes CASSQGLAGSSYEQYF.

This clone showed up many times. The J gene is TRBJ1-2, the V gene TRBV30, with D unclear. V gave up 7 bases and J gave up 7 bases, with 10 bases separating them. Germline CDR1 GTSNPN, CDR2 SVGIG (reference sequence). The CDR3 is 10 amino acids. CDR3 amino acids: CASSARGYTF. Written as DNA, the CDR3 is TGTGCCTCCTCGGCCCGTGGCTACACCTTC.

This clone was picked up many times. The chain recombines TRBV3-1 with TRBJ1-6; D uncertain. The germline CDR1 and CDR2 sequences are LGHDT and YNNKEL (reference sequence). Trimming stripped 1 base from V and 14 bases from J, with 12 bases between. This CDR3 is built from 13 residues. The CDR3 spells CASSQVEGTTLHF. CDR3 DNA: TGTGCCAGCAGCCAAGTAGAGGGAACAACCCTCCACTTT.

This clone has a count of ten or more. The CDR3 sequence is CASSSGPGGETQYF. Written as DNA, the CDR3 is TGCGCCAGCAGCTCAGGACCCGGGGGGGAGACCCAGTACTTC. The chain is built from TRBV5-1 and TRBJ2-5; the match to TRBD2 covers 7 bases. The germline V gene encodes CDR1 SGHRS and CDR2 YFSETQ. This CDR3 contains 14 residues. V shed 3 bases, J shed 5 bases, and the junction held 7 bases outside the gene matches. Complete variable domain (other parts from reference TRBV5-1 and TRBJ2-5): KAGVTQTPRYLIKTRGQQVTLSCSPISGHRSVSWYQQTPGQGLQFLFEYFSETQRNKGNFPGRFSGRQFSNSRSEMNVSTLELGDSALYLCASSSGPGGETQYFGPGTRLLVL.

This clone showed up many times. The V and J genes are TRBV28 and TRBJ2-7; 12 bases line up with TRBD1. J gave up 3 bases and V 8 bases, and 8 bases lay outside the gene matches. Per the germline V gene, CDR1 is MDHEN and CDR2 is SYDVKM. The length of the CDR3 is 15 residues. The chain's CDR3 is CASWDRGLGSYEQYF. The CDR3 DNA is TGTGCCAGCTGGGACAGGGGGCTCGGCAGCTACGAGCAGTACTTC.

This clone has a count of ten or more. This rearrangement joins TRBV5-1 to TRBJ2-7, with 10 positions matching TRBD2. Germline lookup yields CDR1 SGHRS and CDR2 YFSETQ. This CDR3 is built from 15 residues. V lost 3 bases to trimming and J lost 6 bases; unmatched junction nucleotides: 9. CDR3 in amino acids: CASSWGSSGGSEQYF. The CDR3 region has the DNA TGCGCCAGCAGCTGGGGGTCTAGCGGGGGAAGCGAGCAGTACTTC.

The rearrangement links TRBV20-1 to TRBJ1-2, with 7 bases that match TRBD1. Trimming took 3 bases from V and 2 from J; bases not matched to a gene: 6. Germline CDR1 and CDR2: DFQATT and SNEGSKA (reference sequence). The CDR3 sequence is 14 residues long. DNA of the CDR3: TGCAGTGCTAGTTGGAGGGGGCGAAACTATGGCTACACCTTC. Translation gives CSASWRGRNYGYTF.

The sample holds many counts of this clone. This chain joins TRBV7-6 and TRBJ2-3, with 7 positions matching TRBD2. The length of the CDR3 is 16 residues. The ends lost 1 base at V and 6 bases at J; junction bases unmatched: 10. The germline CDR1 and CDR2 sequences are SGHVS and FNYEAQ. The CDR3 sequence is CASSLEGGTIVDTQYF. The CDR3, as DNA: TGTGCCAGCAGCTTAGAGGGAGGGACGATAGTGGATACGCAGTATTTT.

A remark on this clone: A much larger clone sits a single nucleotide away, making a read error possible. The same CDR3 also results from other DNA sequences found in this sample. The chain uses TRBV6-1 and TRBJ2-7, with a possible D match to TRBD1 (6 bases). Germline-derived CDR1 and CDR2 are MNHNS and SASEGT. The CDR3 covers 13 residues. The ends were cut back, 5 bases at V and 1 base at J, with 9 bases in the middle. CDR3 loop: CASSPGQSYEQYF. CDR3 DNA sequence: TGTGCCAGCAGTCCTGGACAGTCCTACGAGCAGTACTTC.

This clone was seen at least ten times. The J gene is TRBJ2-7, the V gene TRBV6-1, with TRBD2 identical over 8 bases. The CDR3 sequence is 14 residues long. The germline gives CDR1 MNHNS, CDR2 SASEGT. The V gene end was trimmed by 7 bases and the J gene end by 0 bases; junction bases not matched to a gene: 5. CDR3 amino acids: CASKRSGDSYEQYF. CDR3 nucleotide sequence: TGTGCCAGCAAGCGTAGCGGGGACTCCTACGAGCAGTACTTC.

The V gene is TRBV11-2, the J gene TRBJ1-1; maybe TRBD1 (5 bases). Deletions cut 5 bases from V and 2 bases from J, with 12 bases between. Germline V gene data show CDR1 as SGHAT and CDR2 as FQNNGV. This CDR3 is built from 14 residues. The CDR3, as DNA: TGTGCCAGCAGCCGACAGATAATTAACACTGAAGCTTTCTTT. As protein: CASSRQIINTEAFF. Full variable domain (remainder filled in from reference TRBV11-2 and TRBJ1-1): EAGVAQSPRYKIIEKRQSVAFWCNPISGHATLYWYQQILGQGPKLLIQFQNNGVVDDSQLPKDRFSAERLKGVDSTLKIQPAKLEDSAVYLCASSRQIINTEAFFGQGTRLTVV.